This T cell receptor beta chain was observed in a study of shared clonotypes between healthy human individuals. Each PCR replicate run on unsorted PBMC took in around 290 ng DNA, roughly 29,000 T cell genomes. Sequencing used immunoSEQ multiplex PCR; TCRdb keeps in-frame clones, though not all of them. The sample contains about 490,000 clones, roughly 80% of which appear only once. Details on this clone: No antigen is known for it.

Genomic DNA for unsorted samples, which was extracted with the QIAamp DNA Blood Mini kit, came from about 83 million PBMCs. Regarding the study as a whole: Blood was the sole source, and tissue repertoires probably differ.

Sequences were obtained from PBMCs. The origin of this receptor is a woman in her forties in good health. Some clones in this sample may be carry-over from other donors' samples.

In DNA form, the CDR3 reads TGTGCCAGCAGCTTACGGCGGGAGGGCTACGAGCAGTACTTC. Translating it yields CASSLRREGYEQYF. The rearrangement joins TRBV7-2 to TRBJ2-7, with 9 bases lining up with TRBD2. This CDR3 is built from 14 residues. Germline V lookup: CDR1 SGHTA, CDR2 FQGNSA. Trimming removed 2 bases from V and 3 bases from J; junction bases left unmatched: 2.